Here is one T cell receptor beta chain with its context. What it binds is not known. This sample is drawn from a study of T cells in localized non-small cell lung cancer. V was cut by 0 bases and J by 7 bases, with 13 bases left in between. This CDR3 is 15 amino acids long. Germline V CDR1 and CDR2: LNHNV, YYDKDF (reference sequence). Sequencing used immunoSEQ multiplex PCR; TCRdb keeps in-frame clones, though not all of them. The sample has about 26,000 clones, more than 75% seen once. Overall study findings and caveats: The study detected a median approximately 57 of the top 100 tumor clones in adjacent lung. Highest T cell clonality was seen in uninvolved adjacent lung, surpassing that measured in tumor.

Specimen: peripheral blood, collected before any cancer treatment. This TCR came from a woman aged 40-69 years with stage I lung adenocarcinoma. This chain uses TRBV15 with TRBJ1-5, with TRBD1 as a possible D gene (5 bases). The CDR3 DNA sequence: TGTGCCACCAGCAGAGATAAGGGGAGCAGACAGCCCCAGCATTTT. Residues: CATSRDKGSRQPQHF.